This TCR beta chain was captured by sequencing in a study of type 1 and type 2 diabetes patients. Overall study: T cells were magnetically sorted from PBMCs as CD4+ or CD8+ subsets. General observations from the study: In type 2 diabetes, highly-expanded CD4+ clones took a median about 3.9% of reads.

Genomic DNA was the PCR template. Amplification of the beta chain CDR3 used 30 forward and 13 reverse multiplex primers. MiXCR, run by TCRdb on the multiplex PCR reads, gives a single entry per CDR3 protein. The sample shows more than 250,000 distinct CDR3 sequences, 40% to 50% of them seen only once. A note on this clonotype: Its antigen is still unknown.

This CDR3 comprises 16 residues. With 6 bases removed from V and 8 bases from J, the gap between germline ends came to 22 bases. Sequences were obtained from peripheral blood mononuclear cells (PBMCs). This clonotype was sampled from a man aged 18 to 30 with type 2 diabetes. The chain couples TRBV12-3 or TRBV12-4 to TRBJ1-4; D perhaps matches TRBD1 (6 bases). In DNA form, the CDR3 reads TGTGCCAGCAGCCTCCCTACAGGGATAGTTAACGAAAAACTGTTTTTT. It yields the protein CASSLPTGIVNEKLFF.